Each of the 13 T cell receptor beta chains below was sequenced from the same sample in a study of blood T cells in healthy people across ages. Alongside a J-beta primer mix, a sample-barcoded 5' primer served in a second PCR lasting roughly 6 to 11 cycles. A single record per CDR3 protein comes from TCRdb applying MiXCR to the 5' RACE reads. The data show more than 1.4 million distinct CDR3 sequences, around two fifths seen once. The sequencing input was blood. Receptors originate from a young woman in good health.

The chain uses TRBV25-1 and TRBJ1-1, with D uncertain. Trimming left V 0 bases short and J 0 bases short, with 8 bases between. The CDR3 spans 15 residues. The V gene's germline CDR1 is MGHDK and CDR2 SYGVNS. The CDR3 DNA reads TGTGCCAGCAGTGAATATGGGCAGATGAACACTGAAGCTTTCTTT. Encoded protein: CASSEYGQMNTEAFF.

This clonotype was detected a few times. This chain connects TRBV5-1 to TRBJ2-7; 7 bases line up with TRBD1. V was pared by 3 bases and J by 5 bases, with 8 bases of the junction left unmatched. Looked up from germline, CDR1 is SGHRS and CDR2 is YFSETQ. The CDR3 is made up of 14 amino acids. The CDR3 loop is CASSYTTGFDEQYF. The CDR3 bases are TGCGCCAGCAGCTACACGACAGGGTTCGACGAGCAGTACTTC.

CDR3 DNA: TGTGCCACTTGGAGTCTCTATAATTCACCCCTCCACTTT. Its translation: CATWSLYNSPLHF. The chain joins TRBV28 to TRBJ1-6; D ambiguous. Germline V gives CDR1 MDHEN, CDR2 SYDVKM. V was shortened by 10 bases and J by 3 bases, with 10 bases between the two germline ends. The CDR3 runs 13 residues.

The J gene is TRBJ1-4, the V gene TRBV18; D perhaps matches TRBD1 (5 bases). V was pared by 0 bases and J by 6 bases, with 14 bases between. The CDR3 is made up of 16 amino acids. From germline, CDR1 is KGHSH and CDR2 LQKENI. The chain's CDR3 is CASSPPGGRVDEKLFF. CDR3 nucleotide sequence: TGTGCCAGCTCACCACCGGGAGGCAGGGTGGATGAAAAACTGTTTTTT.

This clonotype was picked up a small number of times. The chain links TRBV7-9 to TRBJ2-7; 10 positions agree with TRBD1. Germline V gene data show CDR1 as SEHNR and CDR2 as FQNEAQ (reference sequence). The CDR3 runs 14 residues. Germline trimming cut 6 bases from V and 2 bases from J; bases unmatched to any gene: 4. CDR3: CASRPTGGTYEQYF. CDR3 DNA: TGTGCCAGCAGACCGACAGGGGGCACCTACGAGCAGTACTTC.

V and J are TRBV12-3 or TRBV12-4 and TRBJ2-1; D unclear. V shed 6 bases and J shed 13 bases, with 28 bases lying between them. The CDR3 consists of 16 residues. The DNA for the CDR3 is TGTGCCAGCAGCCCGAGACGGGCCACCATCACCCAGACCCAGTTCTTC. Its translation is CASSPRRATITQTQFF.

The rearrangement uses TRBV27 and TRBJ2-1; 12 nucleotides line up with TRBD2. Germline V gene sequence: CDR1 MNHEY, CDR2 SMNVEV (reference sequence). Germline trimming cut 6 bases from V and 0 bases from J; bases unmatched to any gene: 15. The CDR3 spans 20 residues. The CDR3 sequence is CASRGLTSGGPLSSYNEQFF. CDR3 sequence (DNA): TGTGCCAGCAGGGGATTAACTAGCGGGGGGCCCCTTAGCTCCTACAATGAGCAGTTCTTC.

This clonotype has just a few counts. The chain is built from TRBV2 and TRBJ2-1; D is possibly TRBD2 (6 bases). V lost 8 bases, J lost 6 bases, and 23 bases lay in between. There are 16 residues in the CDR3. Germline lookup yields CDR1 SNHLY and CDR2 FYNNEI. CDR3 in DNA: TGTGCCAGCGGATCCCTCCCCGGGGGATCGCTCAATGAGCAGTTCTTC. Amino acids: CASGSLPGGSLNEQFF.

Worth noting for this clonotype: With a much larger clone just one base away, this may be a read error. V usage is TRBV7-2 and J usage is TRBJ2-7; weak D call: TRBD1 (6 bases). The CDR3 is made up of 15 amino acids. Germline V gives CDR1 SGHTA, CDR2 FQGNSA. V was cut by 7 bases and J by 7 bases, with 23 bases left in between. The CDR3, as DNA: TGTGCCAGCAACGAGGGGGTGGTACGTTTTGATGAGCAGTACTTC. Protein product: CASNEGVVRFDEQYF.

This clonotype was observed a few times. Being one base from a much bigger clone, this may be a read error. V is TRBV2 and J is TRBJ1-2, with 8 bases lining up with TRBD1. Germline loops: CDR1 SNHLY, CDR2 FYNNEI. V lost 7 bases and J lost 4; bases outside the gene matches: 5. The CDR3 is made up of 13 amino acids. The CDR3 coding sequence is TGTGCCAGCACCCCCGGGACAGGCTATGGCTACACCTTC. Its protein product is CASTPGTGYGYTF.

This clonotype turned up a few times. The V and J genes are TRBV5-1 and TRBJ2-4; TRBD2 is a possible D gene (5 bases). Germline V gene sequence: CDR1 SGHRS, CDR2 YFSETQ. The CDR3 is 15 residues long. Trimming shortened V by 4 bases and J by 0 bases, and 11 bases separated the two germline ends. CDR3 amino acids: CASSLSREAKNIQYF. The CDR3 bases are TGCGCCAGCAGCCTCAGCCGGGAAGCCAAAAACATTCAGTACTTC.

The chain employs TRBV4-1 and TRBJ2-3, with D possibly matching TRBD2 (6 bases). Germline V gene sequence: CDR1 MGHRA, CDR2 YSYEKL. CDR3 length equals 16 residues. Trimming stripped 1 base from V and 2 bases from J, with 13 bases between. This CDR3 reads CASSQGVADLTDTQYF. CDR3 DNA: TGCGCCAGCAGCCAAGGGGTAGCGGACCTCACAGATACGCAGTATTTT.

This clonotype showed up just a few times. The J gene is TRBJ2-7, the V gene TRBV7-2; TRBD2 is a possible D gene (5 bases). V was pared by 1 base and J by 2 bases, with 12 bases between. From germline, CDR1 is SGHTA and CDR2 FQGNSA. This CDR3 is 15 amino acids long. CDR3 region: CASSLGSGVAYEQYF. The CDR3 DNA reads as TGTGCCAGCAGCTTAGGGTCCGGGGTTGCCTACGAGCAGTACTTC.